What follows are 18 T cell receptor beta chains derived from one specimen sequenced in a study of OX40 agonist ivuxolimab in advanced cancers. Only in-frame clones appear in the TCRdb table, and some are missing; sequencing was by immunoSEQ multiplex PCR. Of about 5,100 clones in the sample, around 64% were seen once. The sequencing here drew on CD4+ or CD8+ T cells sorted from blood, taken in a trial of the OX40 agonist ivuxolimab. Receptor source: an adult with an advanced solid tumor such as melanoma, head and neck, liver or kidney cancer.

The gene calls are TRBV7-9 and TRBJ1-4; D possibly corresponds to TRBD1 (6 bases). Germline CDR1 SEHNR, CDR2 FQNEAQ (reference sequence). There are 14 residues in the CDR3. V lost 5 bases to trimming and J lost 3 bases, with 10 bases between them. CDR3 protein: CASSRGAPNEKLFF. As DNA, the CDR3 is TGTGCCAGCAGCCGGGGGGCCCCTAATGAAAAACTGTTTTTT.

The rearrangement joins TRBV18 to TRBJ2-1, with D perhaps matching TRBD2 (6 bases). The CDR3 consists of 15 residues. Germline CDR1 and CDR2: KGHSH and LQKENI. The ends were cut back, 0 bases at V and 8 bases at J, with 14 bases in the middle. The CDR3: CASSPPGTLADEQFF. DNA for the CDR3: TGTGCCAGCTCACCACCGGGGACCTTAGCGGATGAGCAGTTCTTC.

The table lists this clone with a count of one. The V call is TRBV19, the J call TRBJ1-1, with TRBD1 matching over 9 bases. Germline V gives CDR1 LNHDA, CDR2 SQIVND (reference sequence). V trimming: 5 bases; J trimming: 10 bases; junction bases outside the gene matches: 11. The CDR3 consists of 14 residues. The CDR3 spells CASSPTGGAVGAFF. The CDR3 nucleotides read TGTGCCAGTAGTCCCACAGGGGGCGCAGTTGGAGCTTTCTTT.

The sample holds one count of this clone. The chain has TRBV25-1 and TRBJ1-1; TRBD1 is a possible D gene (6 bases). The CDR3 covers 17 residues. Trimming left V 1 base short and J 0 bases short, with 15 bases between. Germline V gene sequence: CDR1 MGHDK, CDR2 SYGVNS. The CDR3 DNA follows: TGTGCCAGCAGTGAATGGATGGGGGGGGGCCTGAACACTGAAGCTTTCTTT. The encoded protein is CASSEWMGGGLNTEAFF.

The chain links TRBV7-3 to TRBJ2-3; D gene uncertain. This CDR3 has 14 amino acids. The V gene's germline CDR1 is SGHTA and CDR2 FQGTGA. Trimming removed 4 bases at V and 4 bases at J, with 12 bases between. The CDR3 is CASSSKEPPDTQYF. The DNA of the CDR3 is TGTGCCAGCAGCTCGAAGGAGCCCCCAGATACGCAGTATTTT.

The gene calls are TRBV5-4 and TRBJ2-7; TRBD1 matches at 9 bases. The CDR3 runs to 14 residues. Germline V gene data show CDR1 as SGHNT and CDR2 as YYREEE (reference sequence). The trim removed 4 bases at V and 7 bases at J, leaving 9 bases unmatched. The CDR3 coding sequence is TGTGCCAGCAGCCATGCATTGACAGGGGGGGAGCAGTACTTC. It specifies CASSHALTGGEQYF.

Relative to its sample, this clone is medium-sized. The J gene is TRBJ2-1, the V gene TRBV19, with D tentatively TRBD1 (5 bases). The CDR3 is 15 residues long. V dropped 1 base and J dropped 8 bases, with 15 bases sitting between them. The germline gives CDR1 LNHDA, CDR2 SQIVND (reference sequence). CDR3: CASSIGLGSRDEQFF. CDR3 DNA: TGTGCCAGTAGTATAGGTCTCGGTTCCAGGGATGAGCAGTTCTTC.

The chain carries TRBV28 and TRBJ1-6; perhaps TRBD1 as D (5 bases). The V end was cut by 6 bases, the J end by 10 bases, with 16 bases between. Per the germline V gene, CDR1 is MDHEN and CDR2 is SYDVKM. The CDR3 has 14 residues. Written as DNA, the CDR3 is TGTGCCAGCAGCCCGAGGGGTGACCGCTCACCCCTCCACTTT. This encodes CASSPRGDRSPLHF.

The genes are TRBV9 and TRBJ2-3; no definite D call. Trimming removed 0 bases from V and 3 bases from J, with 11 bases in between. Germline CDR1 SGDLS, CDR2 YYNGEE. The CDR3 length is 15 residues. CDR3 in amino acids: CASSVDDGRTDTQYF. CDR3 bases: TGTGCCAGCAGCGTAGACGACGGCAGGACAGATACGCAGTATTTT.

The chain uses TRBV28 and TRBJ1-1; D gene uncertain. CDR1 is MDHEN, CDR2 SYDVKM, per germline. The CDR3 contains 9 residues. The CDR3 DNA reads TGTGCAGCAGTGGGGAGGGCTTTCTTT. Protein: CAAVGRAFF. Together with reference TRBV28 and TRBJ1-1, the CDR3 gives the full variable domain: DVKVTQSSRYLVKRTGEKVFLECVQDMDHENMFWYRQDPGLGLRLIYFSYDVKMKEKGDIPEGYSVSREKKERFSLILESASTNQTSMYLCAAVGRAFFGQGTRLTVV.

This clone came up once. CDR3 in amino acids: CASSLGGSAEAFF. The CDR3 DNA is TGTGCCAGCAGCTTAGGGGGGAGTGCTGAAGCTTTCTTT. This rearrangement joins TRBV7-9 to TRBJ1-1; possible D gene TRBD1, 5 bases. The germline V and J ends were trimmed by 1 base and 6 bases, with 9 bases remaining between them. The CDR3 totals 13 residues. CDR1 is SEHNR, CDR2 FQNEAQ, per germline (reference sequence).

This clone was seen only a few times. This chain joins TRBV4-1 and TRBJ2-7; 8 positions agree with TRBD1. From germline, CDR1 is MGHRA and CDR2 YSYEKL. This CDR3 contains 16 residues. V trimming: 4 bases; J trimming: 0 bases; junction bases outside the gene matches: 8. The CDR3 protein is CASSPHQGAASYEQYF. CDR3 in DNA: TGCGCCAGCAGCCCGCACCAGGGGGCTGCCTCCTACGAGCAGTACTTC.

This clone was seen just once. The V and J genes are TRBV21-1 and TRBJ2-5; whether TRBD1, the table's D call, matches the DNA was not checked. TRBV21-1 constitutes a pseudogene. The CDR3 covers 16 residues. CDR3 bases: TGTGCCAGCAGCAAGGGCGACAGGAGGTCCCAAGAGACCCAGTACTTC. Its translation: CASSKGDRRSQETQYF.

The chain carries TRBV6-9 and TRBJ1-1, with D tentatively TRBD1 (5 bases). This CDR3 region has 12 residues. Germline lookup yields CDR1 MNHGY and CDR2 SVAAGI. The ends were cut back, 5 bases at V and 9 bases at J, with 13 bases in the middle. DNA for the CDR3: TGTGCCAGCAGTGACTACAGGAGTAAAGCTTTCTTT. It translates to CASSDYRSKAFF.

V is TRBV5-1 and J is TRBJ2-7; the match to TRBD2 covers 7 bases. This CDR3 is built from 11 residues. The V and J ends lost 5 bases and 7 bases, in that order; junction bases with no gene match: 3. Germline-derived CDR1 and CDR2 are SGHRS and YFSETQ. The CDR3 spells CASSSAGEQYF. CDR3 nucleotide sequence: TGCGCCAGCAGTTCAGCGGGGGAGCAGTACTTC.

The rearrangement links TRBV5-4 to TRBJ1-1; D may be TRBD1 (5 bases). The V gene lost 4 bases and the J gene lost 3 bases, with 16 bases spanning the gap. CDR1 is SGHNT and CDR2 is YYREEE in the germline V gene (reference sequence). This CDR3 comprises 15 residues. The CDR3 sequence is CASSPAGGIYTEAFF. The CDR3 DNA follows: TGTGCCAGCAGCCCCGCGGGGGGTATCTACACTGAAGCTTTCTTT.

This clone occurred once. The chain carries TRBV7-8 and TRBJ1-2; D not resolved. The length of the CDR3 is 16 residues. V was clipped by 0 bases and J by 5 bases, with 16 bases between them. Germline V gives CDR1 SGHVS, CDR2 FQNEAQ. The CDR3 is CASSLALAPAHYGYTF. The CDR3 DNA reads as TGTGCCAGCAGCTTAGCGCTCGCCCCAGCTCATTATGGCTACACCTTC.

This chain uses TRBV7-9 with TRBJ1-1; no reliable D call. V lost 5 bases, J lost 3 bases, and 7 bases lay in between. The germline gives CDR1 SEHNR, CDR2 FQNEAQ (reference sequence). This CDR3 has 12 residues. The CDR3 is CASSVGYTEAFF. CDR3 DNA: TGTGCCAGCAGCGTAGGGTACACTGAAGCTTTCTTT.